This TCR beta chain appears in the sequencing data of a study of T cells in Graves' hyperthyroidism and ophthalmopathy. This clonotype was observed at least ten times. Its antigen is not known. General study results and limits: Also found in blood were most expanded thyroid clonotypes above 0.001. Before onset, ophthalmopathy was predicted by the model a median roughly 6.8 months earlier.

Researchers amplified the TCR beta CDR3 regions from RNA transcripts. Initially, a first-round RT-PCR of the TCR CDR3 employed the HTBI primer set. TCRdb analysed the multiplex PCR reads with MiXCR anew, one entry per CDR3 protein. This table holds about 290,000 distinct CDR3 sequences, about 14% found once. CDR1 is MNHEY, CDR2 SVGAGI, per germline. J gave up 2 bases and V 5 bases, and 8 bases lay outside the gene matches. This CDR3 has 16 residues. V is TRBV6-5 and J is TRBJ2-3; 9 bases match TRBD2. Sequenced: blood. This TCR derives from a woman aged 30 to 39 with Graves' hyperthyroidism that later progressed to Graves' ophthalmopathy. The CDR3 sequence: CASSRLAEWNTDTQYF. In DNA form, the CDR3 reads TGTGCCAGCAGTCGACTAGCGGAGTGGAACACAGATACGCAGTATTTT.